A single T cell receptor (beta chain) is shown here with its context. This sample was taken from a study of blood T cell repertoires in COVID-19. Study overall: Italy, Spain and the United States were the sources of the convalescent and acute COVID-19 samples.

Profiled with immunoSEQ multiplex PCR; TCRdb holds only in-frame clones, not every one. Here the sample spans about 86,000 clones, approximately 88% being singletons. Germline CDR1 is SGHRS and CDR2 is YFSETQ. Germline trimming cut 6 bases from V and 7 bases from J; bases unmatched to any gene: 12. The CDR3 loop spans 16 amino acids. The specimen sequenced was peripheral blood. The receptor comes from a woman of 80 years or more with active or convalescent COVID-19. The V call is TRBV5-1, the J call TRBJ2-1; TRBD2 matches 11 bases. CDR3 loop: CASTTSGDPMTNEQFF. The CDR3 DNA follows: TGCGCCAGCACGACTAGCGGGGATCCAATGACTAATGAGCAGTTCTTC.